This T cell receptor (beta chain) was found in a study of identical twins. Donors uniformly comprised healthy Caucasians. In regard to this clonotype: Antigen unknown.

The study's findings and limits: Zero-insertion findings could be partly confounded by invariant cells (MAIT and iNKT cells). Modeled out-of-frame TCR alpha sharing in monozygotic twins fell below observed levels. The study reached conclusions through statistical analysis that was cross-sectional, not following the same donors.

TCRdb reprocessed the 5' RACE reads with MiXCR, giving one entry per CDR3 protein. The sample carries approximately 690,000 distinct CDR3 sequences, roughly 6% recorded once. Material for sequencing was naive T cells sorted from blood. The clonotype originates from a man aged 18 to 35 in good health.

CDR3 residues: CASTPEQGAGNTIYF. CDR3 nucleotides: TGTGCCAGCACCCCTGAACAGGGGGCTGGAAACACCATATATTTT. The chain is built from TRBV12-3 or TRBV12-4 and TRBJ1-3; 8 bases are shared with TRBD1. V shed 7 bases, J shed 2 bases, and the junction held 7 bases outside the gene matches. The CDR3 consists of 15 residues.